These 7 T cell receptor beta chains came from one sample sequenced in a study of cytomegalovirus exposure and HLA in healthy donors. PCR amplification relied on 60 Vbeta primers (plus 13 Jbeta primers). Libraries were prepared by immunoSEQ multiplex PCR; TCRdb keeps only in-frame clonotypes and omits some of them. The repertoire has about 110,000 clones, approximately 70% of them found once; the top ten carry around 0.95%. Sample: PBMCs. These receptors were taken from a woman aged 25 to 45 in good health and CMV-seronegative.

The rearrangement joins TRBV6-6 to TRBJ2-7; 8 bases are shared with TRBD1. Germline V lookup: CDR1 MNHNY, CDR2 SVGAGI (reference sequence). CDR3 length equals 15 residues. J lost 2 bases, V lost 0 bases, and 3 bases had no gene match. The CDR3 protein is CASSYSTGGPYEQYF. In DNA, the CDR3 is TGTGCCAGCAGTTACTCCACAGGGGGGCCCTACGAGCAGTACTTC.

Comment on this clone: Mismatch with germline at one junction end may stem from a read error. Other DNA sequences within the sample encode an identical CDR3. This chain connects TRBV5-1 to TRBJ2-7; 11 bases fit TRBD2. Germline values: CDR1 SGHRS, CDR2 YFSETQ. The CDR3 length is 16 residues. The CDR3 sequence: CASSQLPGLAVYEQYF. DNA of the CDR3: TGCGCCAGCAGCCAACTCCCGGGACTAGCGGTTTACGAACAGTACTTC.

The rearrangement links TRBV30 to TRBJ2-7; D not certain. The V end was cut by 0 bases, the J end by 3 bases, with 6 bases between. The CDR3 runs to 12 residues. The germline CDR1 and CDR2 sequences are GTSNPN and SVGIG (reference sequence). CDR3 protein: CAWSVQFYEQYF. The CDR3 region has the DNA TGTGCCTGGAGTGTACAGTTCTACGAGCAGTACTTC.

The chain links TRBV30 to TRBJ1-2, with D hard to call. Trimming cost V 5 bases and J 2 bases, with 3 bases left between them. Germline loops: CDR1 GTSNPN, CDR2 SVGIG (reference sequence). The CDR3 spans 10 residues. This CDR3 is CAWVNYGYTF. The CDR3, as DNA: TGTGCCTGGGTAAACTATGGCTACACCTTC.

CDR3 sequence: CANLAPGRQGGPEAFF. CDR3 coding DNA: TGTGCCAACCTTGCCCCCGGTCGACAGGGAGGTCCTGAAGCTTTCTTT. The rearrangement joins TRBV2 to TRBJ1-1; 7 nucleotides align to TRBD1. V shed 10 bases, J shed 6 bases, and the junction held 20 bases outside the gene matches. The CDR3 contains 16 residues. Germline CDR1 reads SNHLY; CDR2 reads FYNNEI.

This clone was observed a few times. The V gene is TRBV19, the J gene TRBJ2-2; 8 bases are shared with TRBD1. The CDR3 has 16 amino acids. V lost 5 bases to trimming and J lost 6 bases; unmatched junction nucleotides: 11. Germline-derived CDR1 and CDR2 are LNHDA and SQIVND (reference sequence). CDR3: CASSLARTGNPGELFF. The DNA for the CDR3 is TGTGCCAGTAGTCTCGCGCGGACAGGGAATCCCGGGGAGCTGTTTTTT.

J is TRBJ1-6 and V is TRBV6-5; tentatively, D is TRBD1 (6 bases). Deletions cut 7 bases from V and 7 bases from J, with 17 bases between. The CDR3 is 15 amino acids. Germline CDR1 is MNHEY and CDR2 is SVGAGI. CDR3 protein: CASTLIGGANSPLHF. DNA for the CDR3: TGTGCCAGCACCCTCATCGGGGGGGCAAATTCACCCCTCCACTTT.